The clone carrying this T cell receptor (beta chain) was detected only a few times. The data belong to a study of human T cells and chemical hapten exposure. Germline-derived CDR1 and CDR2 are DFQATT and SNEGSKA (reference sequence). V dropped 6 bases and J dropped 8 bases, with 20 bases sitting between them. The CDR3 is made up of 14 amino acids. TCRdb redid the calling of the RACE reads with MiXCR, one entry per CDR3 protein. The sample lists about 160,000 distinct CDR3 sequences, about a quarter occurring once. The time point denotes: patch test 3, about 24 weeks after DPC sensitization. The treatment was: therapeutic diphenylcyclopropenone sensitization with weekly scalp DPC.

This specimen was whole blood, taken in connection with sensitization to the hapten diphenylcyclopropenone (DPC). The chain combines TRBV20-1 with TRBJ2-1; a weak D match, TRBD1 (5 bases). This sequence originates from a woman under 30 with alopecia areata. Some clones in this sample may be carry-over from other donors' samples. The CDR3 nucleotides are TGCAGTGCCAGACCGTCGACAGTTCTTGATGAGCAGTTCTTC. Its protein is CSARPSTVLDEQFF.